This passage covers 7 T cell receptor beta chains from one sample sequenced in a study of shared clonotypes between healthy human individuals. Repertoires were generated with immunoSEQ multiplex PCR, while TCRdb's copy carries only in-frame clones and drops some. This table holds about 820,000 clones, around 92% found once. CD8 cells classed as naive were CD45RO-negative and positively selected for CCR7, excluding terminally differentiated effector memory CD45RA+ cells. The sequencing input was naive CD8+ T cells sorted from blood. Receptors originate from a man aged 25-45 years in good health.

The rearrangement joins TRBV9 to TRBJ1-2, with 7 bases aligning to TRBD1. After removal of 6 bases from V and 4 bases from J, the junction contained 3 bases not matched to a gene. The CDR3 covers 12 residues. Germline CDR1 is SGDLS and CDR2 is YYNGEE. CDR3 sequence: CASKDRSYGYTF. CDR3 in DNA: TGTGCCAGCAAGGACAGGTCCTATGGCTACACCTTC.

V usage is TRBV6-4 and J usage is TRBJ1-1, with D tentatively TRBD1 (6 bases). Germline V gene data show CDR1 as MRHNA and CDR2 as SNTAGT. This CDR3 contains 13 residues. V lost 1 base to trimming and J lost 7 bases, with 10 bases between them. The CDR3 region is CASSDFIGGEAFF. CDR3 nucleotide sequence: TGTGCCAGCAGTGACTTTATAGGGGGTGAAGCTTTCTTT.

The chain has TRBV5-4 and TRBJ2-3; 8 bases are shared with TRBD2. Per germline, CDR1 SGHNT and CDR2 YYREEE (reference sequence). Trimming removed 3 bases from V and 12 bases from J; junction bases left unmatched: 9. The CDR3 has 13 amino acids. The CDR3, as DNA: TGTGCCAGCAGCTCGGGGGGACTAGAAGAACAGTATTTT. Translation gives CASSSGGLEEQYF.

This chain uses TRBV30 with TRBJ2-7, with a weak D call TRBD2 (6 bases). Germline CDR1 reads GTSNPN; CDR2 reads SVGIG (reference sequence). The length of the CDR3 is 11 residues. Trimming cost V 2 bases and J 7 bases, with 9 bases left between them. The CDR3 DNA is TGTGCCTGGAGTACTAGCTGGGAGCAGTACTTC. Translated: CAWSTSWEQYF.

This rearrangement joins TRBV18 to TRBJ2-1; TRBD2 matches at 9 bases. From germline, CDR1 is KGHSH and CDR2 LQKENI. Trimming cost V 2 bases and J 10 bases; bases outside gene matches: 9. CDR3 length: 15 amino acids. Here the CDR3 DNA reads TGTGCCAGCTCACCATTGGCTAGCGGGACTCGCGAGCAGTTCTTC. This codes for CASSPLASGTREQFF. The complete variable domain, with remaining parts taken from reference TRBV18 and TRBJ2-1, reads NAGVMQNPRHLVRRRGQEARLRCSPMKGHSHVYWYRQLPEEGLKFMVYLQKENIIDESGMPKERFSAEFPKEGPSILRIQQVVRGDSAAYFCASSPLASGTREQFFGPGTRLTVL.

CDR3 coding DNA: TGTGCCAGCAGTTTTGGGTCAGCTTATGGCTACACCTTC. This sequence encodes CASSFGSAYGYTF. The chain has TRBV27 and TRBJ1-2; D not certain. V was shortened by 3 bases and J by 5 bases, with 10 bases between the two germline ends. This CDR3 comprises 13 residues. Germline lookup yields CDR1 MNHEY and CDR2 SMNVEV (reference sequence).

This chain links TRBV2 with TRBJ1-4; D remains unclear. The CDR3 extends over 12 amino acids. Trimming left V 7 bases short and J 7 bases short, with 10 bases between. Germline V gene lookup returns CDR1 SNHLY and CDR2 FYNNEI. The CDR3 reads CASIARGEKLFF. In DNA form, the CDR3 reads TGTGCCAGCATTGCTAGAGGTGAAAAACTGTTTTTT.